This T cell receptor (beta chain) came from a study of blood T cells in healthy people across ages. The study's findings and limits: What prevented conclusive comparison of naive and antigen-experienced cells was that PBMCs were unsorted. While age rose, TCR beta diversity per million T cells dropped in a roughly linear way.

V lost 7 bases to trimming and J lost 0 bases, with 10 bases between them. Germline V lookup: CDR1 SQVTM, CDR2 ANQGSEA. CDR3 length: 13 residues. This clonotype was observed a few times. Its antigen is undetermined. A sample-barcoded 5' primer and a J-beta primer mix were used in a second PCR of roughly 6 to 11 cycles. TCRdb reprocessed the 5' RACE reads via MiXCR and lists one record per CDR3 protein. The top ten clones hold about 8% of a sample with 1.5 million to 2 million distinct CDR3 sequences, approximately 28% of them seen once. PBMCs, at least 6.5 million per sample, were isolated. The chain combines TRBV29-1 with TRBJ1-5, with TRBD1 as a possible D gene (5 bases). Sequences were obtained from blood. The origin of this receptor is a woman in her twenties or thirties in good health. The CDR3 bases are TGCAGCGCAGTACAGGATAGCAATCAGCCCCAGCATTTT. Translating it yields CSAVQDSNQPQHF.